The clone carrying this TCR beta chain has at least ten counts. RNA served as the template for amplifying TCR beta CDR3 regions. In the first round, RT-PCR was carried out with HTBI primers, and a multiplex PCR formed the second round. TCRdb independently ran MiXCR on the multiplex PCR reads; one entry per CDR3 protein. In the table there are 200,000 to 250,000 distinct CDR3 sequences, 20% to 25% of which are singletons. The sample originates from a study of Graves' ophthalmopathy and Graves' hyperthyroidism. Study context: Peripheral blood collection took place at initial diagnosis, before any treatment.

With a duration under 3 months, ophthalmopathy in the donors showed moderate-to-severe activity, CAS ≥3 and NOSPECS ≥4. The specimen was peripheral blood. The receptor was derived from a woman aged 45-65 years with Graves' ophthalmopathy.

The CDR3 bases are TGTGCCAGCAGTTACATCGAGGGCGCCTACGAGCAGTACTTC. The encoded protein is CASSYIEGAYEQYF. The chain uses TRBV6-5 and TRBJ2-7; possible D gene TRBD2, 5 bases. The CDR3 is 14 amino acids. The V end was cut by 2 bases, the J end by 2 bases, with 10 bases between. Germline V gene sequence: CDR1 MNHEY, CDR2 SVGAGI.